This T cell receptor beta chain was profiled in a study of PD-1 blockade in classical Hodgkin lymphoma. Germline values: CDR1 KGHSH, CDR2 LQKENI. V lost 2 bases and J 3 bases, leaving 8 bases between the germline ends. The CDR3 spans 13 residues. The table came from immunoSEQ multiplex PCR; TCRdb's copy has only in-frame clones and leaves some out. The sample holds approximately 61,000 clones, about 90% seen once. Study findings and constraints: The CD4+ diversity rise by C4D1 was clearest in complete responders.

Worth noting for this clone: Its antigen is still unknown.

Stated time point: cycle 4 day 1 (C4D1), after five to seven weeks of nivolumab. No patient escaped relapse after autologous stem cell transplantation, and brentuximab vedotin exposure varied. This receptor was identified in a human donor with classical Hodgkin lymphoma. J is TRBJ2-7 and V is TRBV18; D is unclear. The sequencing used peripheral blood mononuclear cells (PBMCs), collected before the fourth cycle of nivolumab. The CDR3 protein is CASSPATSYEQYF. The CDR3 DNA follows: TGTGCCAGCTCACCAGCGACCAGCTACGAGCAGTACTTC.